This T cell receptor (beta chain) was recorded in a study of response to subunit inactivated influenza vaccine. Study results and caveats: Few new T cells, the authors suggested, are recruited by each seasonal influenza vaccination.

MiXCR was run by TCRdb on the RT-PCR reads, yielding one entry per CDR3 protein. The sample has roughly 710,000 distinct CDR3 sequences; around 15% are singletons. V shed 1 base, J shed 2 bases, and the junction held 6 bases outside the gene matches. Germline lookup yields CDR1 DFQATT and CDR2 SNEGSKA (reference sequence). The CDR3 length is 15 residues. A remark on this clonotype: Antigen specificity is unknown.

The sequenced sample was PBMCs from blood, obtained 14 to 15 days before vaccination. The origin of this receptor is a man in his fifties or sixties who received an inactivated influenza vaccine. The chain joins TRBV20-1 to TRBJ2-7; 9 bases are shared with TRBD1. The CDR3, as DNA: TGCAGTGCTAGAGGTTTAAGACAGGGGGCCTACGAGCAGTACTTC. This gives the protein CSARGLRQGAYEQYF.